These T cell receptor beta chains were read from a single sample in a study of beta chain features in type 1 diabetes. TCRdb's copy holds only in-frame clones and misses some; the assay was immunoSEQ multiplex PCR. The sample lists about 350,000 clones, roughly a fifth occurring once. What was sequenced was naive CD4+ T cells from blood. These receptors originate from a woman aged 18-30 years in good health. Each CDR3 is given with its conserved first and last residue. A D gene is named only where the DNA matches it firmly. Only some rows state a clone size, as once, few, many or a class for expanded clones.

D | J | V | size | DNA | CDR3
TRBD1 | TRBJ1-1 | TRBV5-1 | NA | TGCGCCAGCAGCGTTGGACAGGGGAACACTGAAGCTTTCTTT | CASSVGQGNTEAFF
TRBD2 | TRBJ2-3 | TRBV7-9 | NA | TGTGCCAGCAGCCTGGGACTAGCGGACTTCACAGATACGCAGTATTTT | CASSLGLADFTDTQYF
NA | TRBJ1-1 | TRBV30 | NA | TGTGCCTGGATAGGGGGAATGAACACTGAAGCTTTCTTT | CAWIGGMNTEAFF
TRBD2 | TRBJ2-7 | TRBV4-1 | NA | TGCGCCAGCAGCCCCACCCTGGCGGGAGGCGAGCAGTACTTC | CASSPTLAGGEQYF
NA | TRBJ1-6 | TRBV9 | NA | TGTGCCAGCAGCGTGGATGGGCGACAGGCTAATTCACCCCTCCACTTT | CASSVDGRQANSPLHF
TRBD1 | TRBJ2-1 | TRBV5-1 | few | TGCGCCAGCAGCTTGGCCCCTAAGGCAGGGGGCAATGAGCAGTTCTTC | CASSLAPKAGGNEQFF
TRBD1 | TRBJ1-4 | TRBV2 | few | TGTGCCAGCAGTCTGGGGACAGACGAAAAACTGTTTTTT | CASSLGTDEKLFF
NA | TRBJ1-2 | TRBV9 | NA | TGTGCCAGCAGCTCAGGGCCCCAATCGGTTGGCTACACCTTC | CASSSGPQSVGYTF
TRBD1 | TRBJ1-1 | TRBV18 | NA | TGTGCCAGCTCACCAACGGGGACAGGGAACACTGAAGCTTTCTTT | CASSPTGTGNTEAFF
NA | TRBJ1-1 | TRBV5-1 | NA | TGCGCCAGCAGCCTTACGGGGGGGGAGGCTGAAGCTTTCTTT | CASSLTGGEAEAFF
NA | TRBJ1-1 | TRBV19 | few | TGTGCCAGTAGTCCAAGGACGGGAAATGAAGCTTTCTTT | CASSPRTGNEAFF
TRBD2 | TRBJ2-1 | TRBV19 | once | TGTGCCAGTAGTATGGGACTAGGATACAATGAGCAGTTCTTC | CASSMGLGYNEQFF
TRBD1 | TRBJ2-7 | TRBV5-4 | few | TGTGCCAGCACCCAGACAGGGGTAACCCACGAGCAGTACTTC | CASTQTGVTHEQYF
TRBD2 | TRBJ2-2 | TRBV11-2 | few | TGTGCCAGCAGCTTATTTCCAGCGGGGCCGGCGGGGGAGCTGTTTTTT | CASSLFPAGPAGELFF
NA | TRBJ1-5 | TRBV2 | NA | TGTGCCAGCAGTCTAGACAGCGGGCATCAGCCCCAGCATTTT | CASSLDSGHQPQHF
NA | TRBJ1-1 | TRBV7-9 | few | TGTGCCAGCAGCGGCACACGTTACACTGAAGCTTTCTTT | CASSGTRYTEAFF
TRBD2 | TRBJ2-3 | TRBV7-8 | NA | TGTGCCAGCAGCCAATGGACTAGCGGGGTGGGGCCAGATACGCAGTATTTT | CASSQWTSGVGPDTQYF
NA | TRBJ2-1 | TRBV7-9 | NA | TGTGCCAGCAGCTTAGGTGGGAGTGCCTACAATGAGCAGTTCTTC | CASSLGGSAYNEQFF
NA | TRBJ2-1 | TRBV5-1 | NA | TGCGCCAGCAGCTTGGGGGGGGGCCTCGGTGAGCAGTTCTTC | CASSLGGGLGEQFF
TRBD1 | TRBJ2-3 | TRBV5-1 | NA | TGCGCCAGCAGCTTAGGACAGGCCCCGGATACGCAGTATTTT | CASSLGQAPDTQYF
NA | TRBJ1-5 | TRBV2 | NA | TGTGCCAGCAGTGGAGGTCCTAATCAGCCCCAGCATTTT | CASSGGPNQPQHF
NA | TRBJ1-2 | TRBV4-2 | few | TGTGCCAGCAGCCAAGGGCCCTTGGATGGCTACACCTTC | CASSQGPLDGYTF
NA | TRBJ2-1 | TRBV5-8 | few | TGTGCCAGCAGCTTGAAACAGGGACCCACCAATGAGCAGTTCTTC | CASSLKQGPTNEQFF
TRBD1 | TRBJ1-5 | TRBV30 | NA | TGTGCCTGGAGTGCAGGGGGTCAGCCCCAGCATTTT | CAWSAGGQPQHF
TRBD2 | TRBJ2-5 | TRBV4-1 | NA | TGCGCCAGCAGCCCCGGACTAGCGGGGGGAATAGGGGAGACCCAGTACTTC | CASSPGLAGGIGETQYF
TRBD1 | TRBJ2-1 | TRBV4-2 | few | TGTGCCAGCAGCCTAGAAGCAGGTTCCGGGACAGCCTGGGGTCGATACAATGAGCAGTTCTTC | CASSLEAGSGTAWGRYNEQFF
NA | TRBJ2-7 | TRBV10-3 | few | TGTGCCATCAGTGACAGGGTCGGCGAGCAGTACTTC | CAISDRVGEQYF
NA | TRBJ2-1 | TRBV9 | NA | TGTGCCAGCAGCTACCGGGACACGATCTACAATGAGCAGTTCTTC | CASSYRDTIYNEQFF
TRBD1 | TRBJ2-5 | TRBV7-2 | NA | TGTGCCAGCGGTCGACAGGGGGCCGGGGAGACCCAGTACTTC | CASGRQGAGETQYF
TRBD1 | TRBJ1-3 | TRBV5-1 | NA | TGCGCCAGCAGTATGACAGGGGGGACAGGAAACACCATATATTTT | CASSMTGGTGNTIYF
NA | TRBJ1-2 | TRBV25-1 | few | TGTGCCAGCAGTGAGAGAATTGGAGAAGCCTACACCTTC | CASSERIGEAYTF
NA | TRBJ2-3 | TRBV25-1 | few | TGTGCCAGCAGTCCTGCAGGGGGCACAGATACGCAGTATTTT | CASSPAGGTDTQYF
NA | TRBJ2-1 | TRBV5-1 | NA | TGCGCCAGCAGCTCTCCGAATGAGCAGTTCTTC | CASSSPNEQFF
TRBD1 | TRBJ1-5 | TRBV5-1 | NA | TGCGCCAGCAGCCCCGGGACAGGGGACCAGCCCCAGCATTTT | CASSPGTGDQPQHF
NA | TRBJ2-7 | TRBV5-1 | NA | TGCGCCAGCAGCTTAAAGGAAGGCGGGCAGTACTTC | CASSLKEGGQYF
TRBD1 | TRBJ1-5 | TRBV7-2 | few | TGTGCCAGCAGCCCAAGGGACAGCCCTAATCAGCCCCAGCATTTT | CASSPRDSPNQPQHF
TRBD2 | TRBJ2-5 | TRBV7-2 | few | TGTGCCAGCAGCCAAGGACTAGCGGCGTACCAAGAGACCCAGTACTTC | CASSQGLAAYQETQYF
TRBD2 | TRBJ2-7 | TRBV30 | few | TGTGCCTGGAGTGTCCTAGCGGTCTACGAGCAGTACTTC | CAWSVLAVYEQYF
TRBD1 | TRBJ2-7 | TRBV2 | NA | TGTGCCAGCAGCGTAGATCTAGGGGGCTGGAACGAGCAGTACTTC | CASSVDLGGWNEQYF
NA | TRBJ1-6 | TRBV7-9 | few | TGTGCCAGCAGCTTACGAGAGGGGGGGAATTCACCCCTCCACTTT | CASSLREGGNSPLHF
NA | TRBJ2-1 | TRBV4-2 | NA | TGTGCCAGCAGCCAAACGGGGACTAAGACAGGCGATGAGCAGTTCTTC | CASSQTGTKTGDEQFF
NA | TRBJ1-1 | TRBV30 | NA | TGTGCCTGGAACCGGGACTTCGAAGCTTTCTTT | CAWNRDFEAFF
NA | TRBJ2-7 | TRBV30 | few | TGTGCCTGGGACACCGCCAGGGGTTACGAGCAGTACTTC | CAWDTARGYEQYF
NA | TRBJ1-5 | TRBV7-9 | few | TGTGCCAGCAGCTTCATGAGCAATCAGCCCCAGCATTTT | CASSFMSNQPQHF
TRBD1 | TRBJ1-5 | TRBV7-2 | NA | TGTGCCAGCAGCTTATTTGACAGGGGGCTTCAGCCCCAGCATTTT | CASSLFDRGLQPQHF
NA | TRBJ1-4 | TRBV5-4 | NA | TGTGCCAGCAGCGCCACAGGGAAAAAACTGTTTTTT | CASSATGKKLFF
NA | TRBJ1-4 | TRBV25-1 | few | TGTGCCAGCAGAATTTCGACGGAGGGAAAACTGTTTTTT | CASRISTEGKLFF
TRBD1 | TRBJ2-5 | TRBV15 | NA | TGTGCCACCAGCAGAGACCGAGACAGGGGAGAGACCCAGTACTTC | CATSRDRDRGETQYF
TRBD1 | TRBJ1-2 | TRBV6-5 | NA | TGTGCCAGCAGTATGAGGGGGCATAGGTATGGCTACACCTTC | CASSMRGHRYGYTF